This T cell receptor beta chain was identified during a study of chemoradiotherapy in HPV16-positive cancers. Whole-study context: Functional T-cell assays on two HPV16-positive patients' cells defined candidate HPV-specific clones and common TCR motifs.

With regard to this clone: What it recognizes is unknown.

Repeated repertoire sampling spanned the course of chemoradiotherapy. Findings of the study overall: Non-HPV-specific T cells did not expand in tumors during treatment, whereas candidate HPV-specific clones and E7-related motifs did. Better recurrence-free survival went with HPV-responsive T-cell expansion in HPV16-positive patients.

Measured with immunoSEQ multiplex PCR; TCRdb has only the in-frame clones, and not every one. This table has 25,000 to 35,000 clones, around 87% appearing once. With 5 bases removed from V and 3 bases from J, the gap between germline ends came to 7 bases. CDR3 length equals 12 residues. Per germline, CDR1 LNHNV and CDR2 YYDKDF (reference sequence). The rearrangement joins TRBV15 to TRBJ1-2; D gene ambiguous. This TCR derives from a human donor with HPV-associated anogenital cancer. This specimen consisted of blood, obtained from a patient who underwent chemoradiotherapy. As DNA, the CDR3 is TGTGCCACCAGCGAGTTGGACTATGGCTACACCTTC. Translating it yields CATSELDYGYTF. Complete variable domain (other parts from reference TRBV15 and TRBJ1-2): DAMVIQNPRYQVTQFGKPVTLSCSQTLNHNVMYWYQQKSSQAPKLLFHYYDKDFNNEADTPDNFQSRRPNTSFCFLDIRSPGLGDTAMYLCATSELDYGYTFGSGTRLTVV.